The present TCR beta chain was sequenced within a study of blood T cell repertoires in COVID-19. Study-level information: Sites across the United States, Italy and Spain contributed samples from acute and convalescent COVID-19. T cells, B-cell-depleted T cells, or PBMCs supplied cDNA or gDNA.

Seattle researchers signed up patients amid active infection and tracked them longitudinally. In the original processing: Cell counts per sample came from amplifying reference gene primers. The table came from immunoSEQ multiplex PCR; TCRdb's copy has only in-frame clones and leaves some out. Clone size and the V and J calls come from that table; the DNA yielded D and trimming. The data contain a few hundred thousand clones, 90% of them seen just once; the ten biggest clones take up under 2.5%. The sequencing input was peripheral blood. The receptor was derived from a woman in her fifties or sixties with COVID-19, enrolled during active disease.

CDR3: CASSRRRAGSSNTEAFF. For the CDR3, the DNA is TGTGCCAGCAGCCGTAGGCGGGCCGGCAGTTCGAACACTGAAGCTTTCTTT. The chain uses TRBV7-2 and TRBJ1-1; D remains ambiguous. The CDR3 is 17 residues long. Trimming removed 5 bases from V and 1 base from J, with 20 bases in between. Germline-derived CDR1 and CDR2 are SGHTA and FQGNSA. Based on the CDR3 plus reference TRBV7-2 and TRBJ1-1, the full variable domain is GAGVSQSPSNKVTEKGKDVELRCDPISGHTALYWYRQSLGQGLEFLIYFQGNSAPDKSGLPSDRFSAERTGGSVSTLTIQRTQQEDSAVYLCASSRRRAGSSNTEAFFGQGTRLTVV.